This passage covers 14 T cell receptor beta chains from one sample sequenced in a study of T cells in Graves' hyperthyroidism and ophthalmopathy. RNA transcripts provided the source from which TCR beta CDR3 regions were amplified. Carried out on the TCR CDR3, a first-round RT-PCR used the HTBI primer set. From the multiplex PCR reads, TCRdb called clonotypes with MiXCR, one entry per CDR3 protein. The sample lists nearly 600,000 distinct CDR3 sequences, 14% seen once, with roughly 7.1% in the top ten. Sequences were obtained from blood. These receptors originate from a woman aged 18-29 years with Graves' ophthalmopathy.

This clonotype was observed at least ten times. The V and J genes are TRBV7-6 and TRBJ2-3, with a possible D match to TRBD2 (5 bases). The CDR3 runs to 14 residues. Between the trimmed V and J ends, which lost 5 bases and 4 bases, there was a span of 13 bases. Germline lookup yields CDR1 SGHVS and CDR2 FNYEAQ. CDR3 nucleotide sequence: TGTGCCAGCAGCCATCGGACTGTACCAGATACGCAGTATTTT. Translating gives CASSHRTVPDTQYF.

This clonotype came up many times. V usage is TRBV20-1 and J usage is TRBJ2-5; 7 bases map to TRBD2. This CDR3 comprises 13 residues. Trimming took 3 bases from V and 6 from J; bases not matched to a gene: 7. Germline V gene sequence: CDR1 DFQATT, CDR2 SNEGSKA (reference sequence). CDR3 nucleotide sequence: TGCAGTGCTAGCGGGAGGAACGGAAAGACCCAGTACTTC. Protein: CSASGRNGKTQYF.

This clonotype showed up many times. The V and J genes are TRBV6-5 and TRBJ2-1, with 9 bases fitting TRBD2. This CDR3 is 16 amino acids long. Looked up from germline, CDR1 is MNHEY and CDR2 is SVGAGI. Trimming took 0 bases from V and 6 from J; bases not matched to a gene: 6. CDR3 loop: CASSYSGGRAANEQFF. CDR3 bases: TGTGCCAGCAGTTACTCGGGCGGGAGGGCCGCCAATGAGCAGTTCTTC.

There are many counts of this clonotype. The genes are TRBV12-3 or TRBV12-4 and TRBJ2-2, with D uncertain. The CDR3 has 13 amino acids. V was cut by 6 bases and J by 6 bases, with 11 bases left in between. The CDR3 sequence: CASSTGPSGELFF. CDR3 nucleotides: TGTGCCAGCAGCACCGGACCATCCGGGGAGCTGTTTTTT.

This clonotype was detected many times. The J gene is TRBJ1-1, the V gene TRBV27, with TRBD1 matching 7 bases. The V gene end was trimmed by 5 bases and the J gene end by 4 bases; junction bases not matched to a gene: 10. The germline gives CDR1 MNHEY, CDR2 SMNVEV (reference sequence). The CDR3 has 15 residues. CDR3: CASSIRQGLGTEAFF. In nucleotides, the CDR3 is TGTGCCAGCAGTATCCGACAGGGTCTCGGCACTGAAGCTTTCTTT.

Remarks on this clonotype: One base away lies a much larger clone, so this may be a sequencing read error. The chain links TRBV29-1 to TRBJ1-1; D is ambiguous. The CDR3 is made up of 14 amino acids. Germline loops: CDR1 SQVTM, CDR2 ANQGSEA. The CDR3 here is CSVEIGRMNAEAFF. DNA for the CDR3: TGCAGCGTTGAAATAGGACGGATGAACGCTGAAGCTTTCTTT.

This clonotype was seen repeatedly, ten times or more. The chain joins TRBV6-1 to TRBJ1-1; the D gene is possibly TRBD1 (5 bases). This CDR3 region has 14 residues. CDR1 and CDR2 from the germline V gene are MNHNS and SASEGT. V lost 6 bases, J lost 7 bases, and 18 bases lay in between. The CDR3 sequence: CASRLGTEYLEAFF. CDR3 in DNA: TGTGCCAGCAGGTTAGGGACGGAATATCTTGAAGCTTTCTTT.

There are many counts of this clonotype. The V and J genes are TRBV7-3 and TRBJ1-2; no clear D. This CDR3 has 13 residues. Trimming left V 5 bases short and J 2 bases short, with 9 bases between. Per the germline V gene, CDR1 is SGHTA and CDR2 is FQGTGA. As DNA, the CDR3 is TGTGCCAGCAGCCCGATGATAAACTATGGCTACACCTTC. This encodes CASSPMINYGYTF.

This clonotype has a count of ten or more. V usage is TRBV2 and J usage is TRBJ2-7; 8 bases fit TRBD2. The germline V gene has CDR1 SNHLY and CDR2 FYNNEI. V was clipped by 7 bases and J by 0 bases; unmatched bases: 5. This CDR3 has 14 residues. The CDR3 coding sequence is TGTGCCAGCAAGACTAGCGAAAGCTCCTACGAGCAGTACTTC. Translating gives CASKTSESSYEQYF.

This clonotype was seen at least ten times. The chain employs TRBV5-1 and TRBJ1-2, with D perhaps matching TRBD1 (5 bases). The CDR3 loop spans 14 amino acids. Germline V CDR1 and CDR2: SGHRS, YFSETQ. With 0 bases removed from V and 1 base from J, the gap between germline ends came to 7 bases. CDR3 loop: CASSLDGGNYGYTF. The CDR3 DNA reads as TGCGCCAGCAGCTTGGACGGGGGTAACTATGGCTACACCTTC.

This clonotype was observed at least ten times. The V gene is TRBV6-1, the J gene TRBJ2-7; 9 bases line up with TRBD2. Unmatched junction bases numbered 16, after V lost 7 bases and J lost 3 bases. Per germline, CDR1 MNHNS and CDR2 SASEGT. CDR3 size: 17 residues. CDR3 residues: CASNPLTVAGVNYEQYF. CDR3 coding DNA: TGTGCCAGCAACCCCCTTACTGTAGCGGGAGTTAACTACGAGCAGTACTTC.

This clonotype has a handful of counts. The rearrangement links TRBV7-9 to TRBJ2-7; 11 nucleotides align to TRBD2. The CDR3 consists of 15 residues. Germline V CDR1 and CDR2: SEHNR, FQNEAQ (reference sequence). Unmatched junction bases numbered 4, after V lost 1 base and J lost 5 bases. The CDR3 DNA reads TGTGCCAGCAGCTTAGTGACTAGCGGGAACGACGAGCAGTACTTC. It is translated as CASSLVTSGNDEQYF.

This clonotype was counted ten times or more. V and J are TRBV7-8 and TRBJ1-5; 7 nucleotides line up with TRBD1. The ends lost 6 bases at V and 9 bases at J; junction bases unmatched: 20. The germline gives CDR1 SGHVS, CDR2 FQNEAQ. The CDR3 has 17 amino acids. The CDR3 loop is CASRKSRTGRGGWPQHF. The CDR3 region has the DNA TGTGCCAGCAGAAAATCTAGGACAGGTCGAGGGGGGTGGCCCCAGCATTTT.

In this sample, this clonotype turned up a few times. The chain combines TRBV6-4 with TRBJ1-1; TRBD1 agrees at 7 bases. Trimming cost V 6 bases and J 2 bases; bases outside gene matches: 6. CDR1 is MRHNA and CDR2 is SNTAGT in the germline V gene. The CDR3 is made up of 14 amino acids. Written as DNA, the CDR3 is TGTGCCAGCAGGACGGACAGGACCAACACTGAAGCTTTCTTT. This translates into CASRTDRTNTEAFF.